The entry below describes one T cell receptor (beta chain). Its antigen is not identified. A multiplex PCR was run with 60 Vbeta primers and 13 Jbeta primers. TCRdb keeps only in-frame clones here, not all; method: immunoSEQ multiplex PCR. The sample totals approximately 120,000 clones. The data belong to a study of cytomegalovirus exposure and HLA in healthy donors. The CDR3 totals 11 residues. Deletions cut 1 base from V and 8 bases from J, with 3 bases between. CDR1 LNHNV and CDR2 YYDKDF come from the germline V gene (reference sequence). Study-wide points: A later analysis found that most CMV-associated TCR beta chains appeared HLA-restricted.

The sequence came from a man aged 25 to 45 in good health and CMV-seronegative. The rearrangement uses TRBV15 and TRBJ2-1; no clear D. Specimen: PBMCs. The CDR3 nucleotides read TGTGCCACCAGCAGAGTAGATGAGCAGTTCTTC. This gives the protein CATSRVDEQFF.